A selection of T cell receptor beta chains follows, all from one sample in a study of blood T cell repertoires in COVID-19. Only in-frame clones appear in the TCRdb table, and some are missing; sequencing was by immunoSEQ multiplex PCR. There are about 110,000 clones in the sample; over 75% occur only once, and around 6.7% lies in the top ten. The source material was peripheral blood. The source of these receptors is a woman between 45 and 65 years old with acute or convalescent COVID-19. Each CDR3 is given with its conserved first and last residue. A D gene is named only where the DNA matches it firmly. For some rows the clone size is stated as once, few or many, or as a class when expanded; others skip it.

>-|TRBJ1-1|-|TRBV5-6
TGTGCCAGCAGTCCAGGGGTTAACACTGAAGCTTTCTTT
CASSPGVNTEAFF
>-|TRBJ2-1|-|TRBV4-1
TGCGCCAGCAGCCAAGAAGGCCCCGGGTCGGTTTCCTACAATGAGCAGTTCTTC
CASSQEGPGSVSYNEQFF
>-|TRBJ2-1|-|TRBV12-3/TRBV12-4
TGTGCCAGCAGTTCCTTCAATGAGCAGTTCTTC
CASSSFNEQFF
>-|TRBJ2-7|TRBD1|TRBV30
TGTGCCTGGAGTGTACTCGGACAGGGAACCTACGAGCAGTACTTC
CAWSVLGQGTYEQYF
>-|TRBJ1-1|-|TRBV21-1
TGTGCCAGCAGCCGGGGGTACACTGAAGCTTTCTTT
CASSRGYTEAFF
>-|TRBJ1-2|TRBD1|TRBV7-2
TGTGCCAGCAGCTTAGGACAGGGCGATTATAACTATGGCTACACCTTC
CASSLGQGDYNYGYTF
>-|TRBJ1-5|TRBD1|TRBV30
TGTGCCTGGAGTGTACAAGGGGGCGAGCCCCAGCATTTT
CAWSVQGGEPQHF
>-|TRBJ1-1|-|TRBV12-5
TGTGCTAGTGGCTTACTCGGGGGCACTGAAGCTTTCTTT
CASGLLGGTEAFF
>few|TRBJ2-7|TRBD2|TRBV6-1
TGTGCCAGCAGTGAAGCGGCTAGCGGGGGATACGAGCAGTACTTC
CASSEAASGGYEQYF
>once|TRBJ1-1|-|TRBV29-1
TGCAGCGTTGAGAGGGCAGAGGACACTGAAGCTTTCTTT
CSVERAEDTEAFF
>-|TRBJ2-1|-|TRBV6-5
TGTGCCAGCAGATATTCGATCGGTGGGGGGAGTGAGCAGTTCTTC
CASRYSIGGGSEQFF
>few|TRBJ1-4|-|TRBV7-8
TGTGCCAGCAGCTTAGGTGGGGGTCGGGGGGAAAAACTGTTTTTT
CASSLGGGRGEKLFF
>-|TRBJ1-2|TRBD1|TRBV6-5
TGTGCCAGCAGTTCGGGACAGGGGGGTGGCTACACCTTC
CASSSGQGGGYTF
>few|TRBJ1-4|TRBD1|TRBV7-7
TGTGCCAGCAGCCTCGGACAGGCAACTAATGAAAAACTGTTTTTT
CASSLGQATNEKLFF
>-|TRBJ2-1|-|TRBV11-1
TGTGCCAGCAGCCCCCGGCATCGGACAAATATTAATGAGCAGTTCTTC
CASSPRHRTNINEQFF
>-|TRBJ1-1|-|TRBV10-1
TGCGCCAGCAGTGAGTCAAGGGGCTTAGGGACTGAAGCTTTCTTT
CASSESRGLGTEAFF
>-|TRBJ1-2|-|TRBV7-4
TGTGCCAGCAGCTTAAACGGAGTTCCCCCGAATGGCTACACCTTC
CASSLNGVPPNGYTF
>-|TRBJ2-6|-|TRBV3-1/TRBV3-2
TGTGCCAGCAGCCAAGCCGACAGCCCATTTAGGGCCAACGTCCTGACTTTC
CASSQADSPFRANVLTF
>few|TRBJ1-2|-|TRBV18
TGTGCCAGCTCACCCCCCTCTAACTATGGCTACACCTTC
CASSPPSNYGYTF
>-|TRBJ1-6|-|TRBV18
TGTGCCAGCTCACCGAATGCCCCACAGGGTAATTCACCCCTCCACTTT
CASSPNAPQGNSPLHF
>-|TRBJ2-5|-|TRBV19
TGTGCCAGCCACCCCTCAGGTGGGGGCATCCTGGAGACCCAGTACTTC
CASHPSGGGILETQYF
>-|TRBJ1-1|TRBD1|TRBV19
TGTGCCAGTAGACCCCGAGGACAGGGAGTAACTGAAGCTTTCTTT
CASRPRGQGVTEAFF
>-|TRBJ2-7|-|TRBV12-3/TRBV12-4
TGTGCCAGCAGTTTAGAGAGGTACGAGCAGTACTTC
CASSLERYEQYF